The 5 T cell receptor beta chains reported below all come from one sample, sequenced in a study of shared clonotypes between healthy human individuals (dated by TCRdb to the early 2020s). CD8 naive samples were obtained by positive selection for CCR7 among CD45RO-negative cells, yielding a CD45RA+CCR7+ population from which TemRA cells were excluded. Receptors were amplified or captured by the immunoSEQ multiplex PCR assay. The table was pulled from immuneACCESS by TCRdb, which kept in-frame rearrangements only. Such tables lose some clones; where checked, under half of the loss comes from unresolved V genes, and the rest has no known cause. The sample table contains around 2.1 million clones; only one count was recorded for roughly 91% of them. The ten biggest clones cover more than 1.5% of the sample. Sequencing was performed on naive CD8+ T cells from PBMCs. What the cell subset or site label conveys for this sample: CD45RA+CCR7+. The receptors shown here come from a man in his late teens or twenties in good health. Some clones in this sample may be carry-over from other donors' samples.

Note on this clone: Additional DNA sequences in this sample encode the identical CDR3. The chain uses TRBV9 and TRBJ2-1, with 8 nucleotides matching TRBD1. Germline V gene lookup returns CDR1 SGDLS and CDR2 YYNGEE. The length of the CDR3 is 15 residues. Trimming removed 0 bases from V and 4 bases from J; junction bases left unmatched: 3. Here the CDR3 DNA reads TGTGCCAGCAGCGTAGGACAGGGGCCTTACAATGAGCAGTTCTTC. Protein product: CASSVGQGPYNEQFF.

V usage is TRBV4-3 and J usage is TRBJ1-2, with D unclear. The ends were cut back, 1 base at V and 8 bases at J, with 26 bases in the middle. The CDR3 spans 18 residues. Germline values: CDR1 LGHNA, CDR2 YSLEER. CDR3 region: CASSQALIGRSDPGGYTF. In DNA form, the CDR3 reads TGCGCCAGCAGCCAAGCATTGATTGGGCGCTCCGACCCGGGGGGCTACACCTTC.

This chain uses TRBV6-1 with TRBJ1-1; D is perhaps TRBD1 (5 bases). Germline V gene data show CDR1 as MNHNS and CDR2 as SASEGT. V lost 7 bases and J 2 bases, leaving 14 bases between the germline ends. The CDR3 covers 14 residues. For the CDR3, the DNA is TGTGCCAGCACACCGGGTCAGGGCAACACTGAAGCTTTCTTT. Translation gives CASTPGQGNTEAFF.

This clone was seen only a few times. The V gene is TRBV7-3, the J gene TRBJ1-3; D is unresolved. The germline V gene has CDR1 SGHTA and CDR2 FQGTGA. This CDR3 has 15 amino acids. Trimming removed 2 bases at V and 4 bases at J, with 12 bases between. CDR3 sequence reads: CASSLSGDPGNTIYF. DNA for the CDR3: TGTGCCAGCAGCTTATCTGGGGATCCGGGAAACACCATATATTTT.

The chain recombines TRBV2 with TRBJ2-7, with 8 bases fitting TRBD1. V was pared by 3 bases and J by 3 bases, with 10 bases of the junction left unmatched. This CDR3 region has 16 residues. Looked up from germline, CDR1 is SNHLY and CDR2 is FYNNEI. CDR3 sequence reads: CASSDRGQARLYEQYF. The CDR3 region has the DNA TGTGCCAGCAGTGACAGGGGACAGGCGAGACTCTACGAGCAGTACTTC.